The next 29 T cell receptor beta chains were all read from a single sample in a study of cytomegalovirus exposure and HLA in healthy donors. The protocol was immunoSEQ multiplex PCR, while the TCRdb copy is restricted to in-frame clones and leaves out a portion. The table lists about 68,000 clones, about 89% of them singletons. The sample was PBMCs. The receptors stem from a young man in good health and CMV-seronegative.

This chain connects TRBV28 to TRBJ2-7, with TRBD1 identical over 7 bases. The CDR3 totals 14 residues. The V gene end was trimmed by 6 bases and the J gene end by 3 bases; junction bases not matched to a gene: 8. CDR1 is MDHEN and CDR2 is SYDVKM in the germline V gene. CDR3 nucleotide sequence: TGTGCCAGCAGCGTAACAGGGGAAAGCTACGAGCAGTACTTC. This encodes CASSVTGESYEQYF.

The rearrangement links TRBV5-1 to TRBJ2-1, with D possibly matching TRBD2 (6 bases). V lost 2 bases to trimming and J lost 7 bases, with 13 bases between them. The CDR3 is 14 amino acids. Germline V gives CDR1 SGHRS, CDR2 YFSETQ. Here the CDR3 reads CASSLHGSGNEQFF. The CDR3 nucleotides read TGCGCCAGCAGCTTACACGGGAGTGGTAATGAGCAGTTCTTC.

This chain joins TRBV7-9 and TRBJ2-1; 9 bases fit TRBD2. CDR3 size: 15 residues. The V and J ends lost 1 base and 6 bases, in that order; junction bases with no gene match: 4. Looked up from germline, CDR1 is SEHNR and CDR2 is FQNEAQ (reference sequence). Here the CDR3 reads CASSLDRGLANEQFF. The CDR3 coding sequence is TGTGCCAGCAGCTTAGATCGGGGACTAGCCAATGAGCAGTTCTTC. The whole variable domain, remainder taken from reference TRBV7-9 and TRBJ2-1, is DTGVSQNPRHKITKRGQNVTFRCDPISEHNRLYWYRQTLGQGPEFLTYFQNEAQLEKSRLLSDRFSAERPKGSFSTLEIQRTEQGDSAMYLCASSLDRGLANEQFFGPGTRLTVL.

The rearrangement links TRBV28 to TRBJ1-2, with 11 bases lining up with TRBD1. Germline CDR1 reads MDHEN; CDR2 reads SYDVKM. This CDR3 contains 15 residues. The J segment lost 8 bases and the V segment lost 4 bases, leaving 9 bases of the junction unmatched. DNA for the CDR3: TGTGCCAGCAGTTCGTCCGGACAGGGGGCGCCGGGCTACACCTTC. Residues: CASSSSGQGAPGYTF.

This sequence joins TRBV28 and TRBJ2-2, with TRBD2 matching 12 bases. Germline V gene data show CDR1 as MDHEN and CDR2 as SYDVKM. The J segment lost 5 bases and the V segment lost 5 bases, leaving 15 bases of the junction unmatched. This CDR3 has 19 amino acids. CDR3 nucleotide sequence: TGTGCCAGCAGTAACGTAGCCTTTAGGGGGACTAGCGGGACCGGGGAGCTGTTTTTT. It encodes CASSNVAFRGTSGTGELFF.

V usage is TRBV5-4 and J usage is TRBJ1-2, with TRBD1 identical over 11 bases. Germline trimming cut 0 bases from V and 4 bases from J; bases unmatched to any gene: 5. The V gene's germline CDR1 is SGHNT and CDR2 YYREEE (reference sequence). The CDR3 consists of 16 residues. In DNA form, the CDR3 reads TGTGCCAGCAGCTTGGATCGGACAGGGGGCGCCTATGGCTACACCTTC. This encodes CASSLDRTGGAYGYTF.

The CDR3, as DNA: TGTGCCAGTATCGACAGGGGGATTAACTATGGCTACACCTTC. Translated: CASIDRGINYGYTF. This chain joins TRBV19 and TRBJ1-2, with 9 bases that match TRBD1. CDR3 size: 14 residues. Per the germline V gene, CDR1 is LNHDA and CDR2 is SQIVND (reference sequence). The V segment lost 7 bases and the J segment 1 base; nucleotides outside the gene matches: 4.

The J gene is TRBJ2-5, the V gene TRBV4-2; D is undetermined. This CDR3 region has 17 residues. Germline values: CDR1 LGHNA, CDR2 YNFKEQ. The V and J ends lost 1 base and 0 bases respectively, with 15 bases between them. CDR3 nucleotide sequence: TGTGCCAGCAGCCAAGCCTCCCCGGGTGGGTACCAAGAGACCCAGTACTTC. It translates to CASSQASPGGYQETQYF.

The gene calls are TRBV7-9 and TRBJ2-7, with D maybe TRBD2 (5 bases). Trimming stripped 1 base from V and 3 bases from J, with 16 bases between. Per germline, CDR1 SEHNR and CDR2 FQNEAQ (reference sequence). The CDR3 is 16 residues long. DNA of the CDR3: TGTGCCAGCAGCTTAGTCCCTAGCCCAAGGGACTACGAGCAGTACTTC. Translation: CASSLVPSPRDYEQYF.

CDR3 nucleotide sequence: TGTGCCAGCAGCACCAGACTAGCGGGAGTGCCCCCTACCAATGAGCAGTTCTTC. Residues: CASSTRLAGVPPTNEQFF. The chain carries TRBV7-8 and TRBJ2-1; TRBD2 agrees at 12 bases. This CDR3 region has 18 residues. The trim removed 5 bases at V and 6 bases at J, leaving 14 bases unmatched. Germline values: CDR1 SGHVS, CDR2 FQNEAQ.

The chain carries TRBV18 and TRBJ2-2, with 7 bases lining up with TRBD2. Germline V lookup: CDR1 KGHSH, CDR2 LQKENI. This CDR3 contains 16 residues. V lost 1 base to trimming and J lost 2 bases; unmatched junction nucleotides: 4. CDR3: CASSPRTRVNTGELFF. The DNA for the CDR3 is TGTGCCAGCTCACCACGGACTAGGGTCAACACCGGGGAGCTGTTTTTT.

The V call is TRBV7-2, the J call TRBJ1-3; D unresolved. Deletions cut 5 bases from V and 1 base from J, with 12 bases between. CDR1 is SGHTA and CDR2 is FQGNSA in the germline V gene. The CDR3 is 15 residues long. The CDR3 protein is CASSPDGSSGNTIYF. The CDR3 nucleotides are TGTGCCAGCAGCCCCGATGGGAGTTCTGGAAACACCATATATTTT.

The V call is TRBV19, the J call TRBJ1-2, with 10 bases lining up with TRBD1. The V gene end was trimmed by 4 bases and the J gene end by 8 bases; junction bases not matched to a gene: 7. This CDR3 is built from 14 residues. CDR1 is LNHDA, CDR2 SQIVND, per germline (reference sequence). CDR3 in DNA: TGTGCCAGTAGTACCGCCGACAGGGGGCAAGGCTACACCTTC. Translated: CASSTADRGQGYTF.

The V call is TRBV2, the J call TRBJ1-1; possibly TRBD1 for D (5 bases). V shed 6 bases and J shed 8 bases, with 16 bases lying between them. CDR3 length equals 13 residues. Germline values: CDR1 SNHLY, CDR2 FYNNEI. CDR3 in DNA: TGTGCCAGCAGGCCGGGACTAGGGTACGAAGCTTTCTTT. Protein: CASRPGLGYEAFF.

The rearrangement links TRBV25-1 to TRBJ1-2; D gene uncertain. Germline assignment: CDR1 MGHDK and CDR2 SYGVNS. With 6 bases removed from V and 7 bases from J, the gap between germline ends came to 12 bases. CDR3 size: 12 residues. CDR3 DNA: TGTGCCAGCAGCGAGGTCGGAGGTGGCTACACCTTC. It translates to CASSEVGGGYTF.

The rearrangement joins TRBV7-9 to TRBJ2-3, with TRBD2 matching 10 bases. V was pared by 1 base and J by 5 bases, with 3 bases of the junction left unmatched. This CDR3 is 15 amino acids long. Germline CDR1 SEHNR, CDR2 FQNEAQ (reference sequence). The CDR3 is CASSLEGLAIDTQYF. Written as DNA, the CDR3 is TGTGCCAGCAGCTTAGAGGGACTAGCGATAGATACGCAGTATTTT.

The V gene is TRBV27, the J gene TRBJ2-1, with unresolved D. V gave up 5 bases and J gave up 1 base, with 12 bases separating them. The CDR3 is 15 residues long. Germline assignment: CDR1 MNHEY and CDR2 SMNVEV (reference sequence). CDR3 in amino acids: CASSTPIRSYNEQFF. The CDR3 DNA sequence: TGTGCCAGCAGTACCCCTATCCGGTCCTACAATGAGCAGTTCTTC.

The rearrangement uses TRBV5-5 and TRBJ2-7; tentative D call: TRBD2 (6 bases). V was cut by 1 base and J by 4 bases, with 18 bases left in between. This CDR3 has 16 amino acids. Germline-derived CDR1 and CDR2 are SGHKS and YYEKEE (reference sequence). In DNA form, the CDR3 reads TGTGCCAGCAGCTTGAGCGAGCGGAGGGCCAGGTACGAGCAGTACTTC. This codes for CASSLSERRARYEQYF.

J is TRBJ1-4 and V is TRBV10-3, with D hard to call. The germline CDR1 and CDR2 sequences are ENHRY and SYGVKD. The V gene lost 3 bases and the J gene lost 0 bases, with 20 bases spanning the gap. This CDR3 region has 19 residues. The chain's CDR3 is CAISDTRLRPGATNEKLFF. The CDR3 DNA sequence: TGTGCCATCAGTGATACACGACTCCGGCCCGGGGCAACTAATGAAAAACTGTTTTTT.

This clone has only a few counts. The rearrangement joins TRBV4-2 to TRBJ1-4; TRBD1 agrees at 8 bases. Germline lookup yields CDR1 LGHNA and CDR2 YNFKEQ. The CDR3 runs 16 residues. Germline trimming cut 0 bases from V and 7 bases from J; bases unmatched to any gene: 7. The CDR3 sequence: CASSQESGTGSEKLFF. CDR3 nucleotides: TGTGCCAGCAGCCAAGAGTCCGGGACAGGTAGTGAAAAACTGTTTTTT.

The chain combines TRBV28 with TRBJ2-7; TRBD2 matches at 10 bases. Germline V lookup: CDR1 MDHEN, CDR2 SYDVKM. The CDR3 is 14 amino acids. J gave up 12 bases and V 3 bases, and 11 bases lay outside the gene matches. CDR3 in amino acids: CASSFLAGGPVLYF. The CDR3 DNA follows: TGTGCCAGCAGTTTCTTAGCGGGGGGCCCGGTTCTGTACTTC.

This sequence joins TRBV4-3 and TRBJ2-3, with D hard to call. Germline V gene lookup returns CDR1 LGHNA and CDR2 YSLEER. There are 15 residues in the CDR3. V lost 4 bases to trimming and J lost 6 bases, with 17 bases between them. The CDR3 is CASSPSASTGDTQYF. The CDR3 DNA reads as TGCGCCAGCAGCCCATCGGCCTCGACCGGGGATACGCAGTATTTT.

The gene calls are TRBV28 and TRBJ1-5; D may be TRBD1 (5 bases). The CDR3 totals 14 residues. V was cut by 6 bases and J by 6 bases, with 15 bases left in between. Germline V gives CDR1 MDHEN, CDR2 SYDVKM. The CDR3 reads CASRGRGDLQPQHF. CDR3 bases: TGTGCCAGCAGGGGGCGGGGTGATCTTCAGCCCCAGCATTTT.

This chain joins TRBV27 and TRBJ2-1, with 7 bases matching TRBD2. The V and J ends lost 7 bases and 7 bases, in that order; junction bases with no gene match: 7. Germline CDR1 and CDR2: MNHEY and SMNVEV (reference sequence). The CDR3 is 13 residues long. In DNA form, the CDR3 reads TGTGCCAGCAAATTGACGGGAGGTAATGAGCAGTTCTTC. It yields the protein CASKLTGGNEQFF.

The chain couples TRBV20-1 to TRBJ2-1; D not resolved. V dropped 5 bases and J dropped 7 bases, with 9 bases sitting between them. Germline V gene lookup returns CDR1 DFQATT and CDR2 SNEGSKA (reference sequence). The CDR3 length is 11 residues. In nucleotides, the CDR3 is TGCAGTGCTCGCCTAGTGAATGAGCAGTTCTTC. This translates into CSARLVNEQFF.

The chain has TRBV14 and TRBJ1-5; 11 nucleotides align to TRBD1. Germline CDR1 reads SGHDN; CDR2 reads FVKESK. Trimming took 1 base from V and 6 from J; bases not matched to a gene: 5. The CDR3 loop spans 16 amino acids. In DNA form, the CDR3 reads TGTGCCAGCAGCCAAGGCGGGACAGGGGGTATTCAGCCCCAGCATTTT. Its protein is CASSQGGTGGIQPQHF.

The chain combines TRBV20-1 with TRBJ2-5; D not resolved. The CDR3 loop spans 11 amino acids. Germline values: CDR1 DFQATT, CDR2 SNEGSKA (reference sequence). Trimming shortened V by 0 bases and J by 9 bases, and 8 bases separated the two germline ends. CDR3 in DNA: TGCAGTGCTAGAGATCGGGTTTCCCAGTACTTC. Its translation is CSARDRVSQYF.

The V gene is TRBV18, the J gene TRBJ2-7; TRBD2 might be the D (5 bases). CDR1 and CDR2 (germline): KGHSH, LQKENI. This CDR3 spans 14 amino acids. V gave up 5 bases and J gave up 3 bases, with 14 bases separating them. In DNA, the CDR3 is TGTGCCAGCTCATCGGGCTTAAGCGGCTACGAGCAGTACTTC. Its translation is CASSSGLSGYEQYF.

The V call is TRBV19, the J call TRBJ2-1; TRBD2 matches at 7 bases. The germline V gene has CDR1 LNHDA and CDR2 SQIVND (reference sequence). Unmatched junction bases numbered 6, after V lost 5 bases and J lost 14 bases. This CDR3 spans 11 amino acids. The CDR3 protein is CASSQGRGEFF. DNA for the CDR3: TGTGCCAGTAGTCAAGGGAGGGGAGAGTTCTTC.